Each of the 30 T cell receptor beta chains below was sequenced from the same sample in a study of identifying expanded T cells in peripheral blood. Data came from immunoSEQ multiplex PCR; TCRdb stores just in-frame clones and leaves some out. This sample has 50,000 to 60,000 clones, with over 80% found just once. The sequenced sample was blood. The receptor source for this set is a person between 18 and 75 years old in good health.

V is TRBV2 and J is TRBJ1-2; no firm D call. V gave up 4 bases and J gave up 8 bases, with 11 bases separating them. The CDR3 is 12 residues long. Germline V gene sequence: CDR1 SNHLY, CDR2 FYNNEI. The CDR3 loop is CASSVLGSGYTF. In DNA form, the CDR3 reads TGTGCCAGCAGTGTACTGGGGTCGGGCTACACCTTC.

V and J are TRBV11-3 and TRBJ2-2; 7 bases map to TRBD2. This CDR3 has 17 residues. The V segment lost 1 base and the J segment 6 bases; nucleotides outside the gene matches: 11. Germline V gene data show CDR1 as SGHNT and CDR2 as YENEEA. Written as DNA, the CDR3 is TGTGCCAGCAGCTTAGGTCGGTCGCGGGAGAGTTCCGGGGAGCTGTTTTTT. Residues: CASSLGRSRESSGELFF.

There are a few counts of this clone. This rearrangement joins TRBV9 to TRBJ1-2, with D hard to call. The V and J ends lost 5 bases and 2 bases respectively, with 10 bases between them. The CDR3 consists of 13 residues. CDR1 is SGDLS and CDR2 is YYNGEE in the germline V gene. CDR3 DNA: TGTGCCAGCAGTACAGACATGAACTATGGCTACACCTTC. Protein product: CASSTDMNYGYTF.

This clone was seen just once. V usage is TRBV5-1 and J usage is TRBJ2-3; D is possibly TRBD2 (5 bases). Per the germline V gene, CDR1 is SGHRS and CDR2 is YFSETQ. Between the trimmed V and J ends, which lost 0 bases and 3 bases, there was a span of 11 bases. The CDR3 loop spans 15 amino acids. CDR3 coding DNA: TGCGCCAGCAGCTTGGTTCCGGGAACTACAGATACGCAGTATTTT. Translation gives CASSLVPGTTDTQYF.

The rearrangement links TRBV27 to TRBJ2-5; 11 positions agree with TRBD2. The CDR3 is 16 residues long. Germline V gives CDR1 MNHEY, CDR2 SMNVEV (reference sequence). V lost 3 bases, J lost 5 bases, and 8 bases stayed unmatched. The CDR3 reads CASSFRVAGGRETQYF. The DNA for the CDR3 is TGTGCCAGCAGTTTCCGGGTAGCGGGGGGGCGTGAGACCCAGTACTTC.

The chain uses TRBV28 and TRBJ1-2; D unresolved. Germline values: CDR1 MDHEN, CDR2 SYDVKM. The length of the CDR3 is 13 residues. Trimming took off 2 bases at V and 8 bases at J, with 12 bases between the two ends. The CDR3: CASSLRGPPGYTF. For the CDR3, the DNA is TGTGCCAGCAGTTTACGTGGGCCCCCAGGCTACACCTTC.

V usage is TRBV4-1 and J usage is TRBJ2-3, with 9 nucleotides matching TRBD2. V lost 3 bases and J lost 2; bases outside the gene matches: 9. The CDR3 loop spans 17 amino acids. Germline V lookup: CDR1 MGHRA, CDR2 YSYEKL. This CDR3 is CASSHVTLAGYTDTQYF. CDR3 sequence (DNA): TGCGCCAGCAGCCATGTCACCCTAGCGGGGTACACAGATACGCAGTATTTT.

This rearrangement joins TRBV18 to TRBJ2-5; 10 nucleotides agree with TRBD2. The CDR3 contains 15 residues. Germline trimming cut 6 bases from V and 7 bases from J; bases unmatched to any gene: 11. Per germline, CDR1 KGHSH and CDR2 LQKENI. The CDR3 loop reads CASSPGTSDVATQYF. For the CDR3, the DNA is TGTGCCAGCTCTCCCGGGACTAGCGACGTTGCGACCCAGTACTTC.

The chain is built from TRBV11-3 and TRBJ1-4, with D possibly matching TRBD1 (5 bases). This CDR3 contains 13 residues. The germline CDR1 and CDR2 sequences are SGHNT and YENEEA. Trimming shortened V by 5 bases and J by 8 bases, and 12 bases separated the two germline ends. CDR3 nucleotides: TGTGCCAGCAGCAGAGGGGACCAGGAAAAACTGTTTTTT. The encoded protein is CASSRGDQEKLFF. The complete variable domain, with remaining parts taken from reference TRBV11-3 and TRBJ1-4, reads EAGVVQSPRYKIIEKKQPVAFWCNPISGHNTLYWYLQNLGQGPELLIRYENEEAVDDSQLPKDRFSAERLKGVDSTLKIQPAELGDSAVYLCASSRGDQEKLFFGSGTQLSVL.

The chain recombines TRBV6-5 with TRBJ1-1, with a possible D match to TRBD1 (6 bases). The V gene's germline CDR1 is MNHEY and CDR2 SVGAGI. Trimming pared 2 bases from V and 1 base from J, leaving 14 bases between. This CDR3 spans 16 amino acids. CDR3: CASSYRSRGSNTEAFF. The DNA of the CDR3 is TGTGCCAGCAGTTACAGGTCAAGGGGGTCGAACACTGAAGCTTTCTTT.

The gene calls are TRBV7-2 and TRBJ1-5; TRBD1 aligns across 9 bases. The CDR3 runs 16 residues. J gave up 5 bases and V 3 bases, and 8 bases lay outside the gene matches. Germline values: CDR1 SGHTA, CDR2 FQGNSA. CDR3 loop: CASSFADRGHHQPQHF. The CDR3 DNA follows: TGTGCCAGCAGCTTCGCGGACAGGGGCCACCATCAGCCCCAGCATTTT.

The V and J genes are TRBV20-1 and TRBJ2-5; no definite D call. V lost 2 bases and J lost 4, with 5 bases in between. Germline V gene lookup returns CDR1 DFQATT and CDR2 SNEGSKA (reference sequence). CDR3 length equals 11 residues. The CDR3 DNA is TGCAGTGCTAGACCAGGAGAGACCCAGTACTTC. This gives the protein CSARPGETQYF.

This clone was counted a few times. V gene TRBV13 combines with J gene TRBJ2-1, with D possibly matching TRBD1 (6 bases). Germline values: CDR1 PRHDT, CDR2 FYEKMQ (reference sequence). V was trimmed by 5 bases and J by 5 bases, leaving 7 bases between them. The CDR3 runs 12 residues. CDR3 nucleotide sequence: TGTGCCAGCAGCAGGACAGACAATGAGCAGTTCTTC. Translated, it gives CASSRTDNEQFF.

The chain couples TRBV30 to TRBJ1-1, with D tentatively TRBD1 (5 bases). Trimming left V 2 bases short and J 3 bases short, with 7 bases between. Germline loops: CDR1 GTSNPN, CDR2 SVGIG (reference sequence). The CDR3 runs to 12 residues. The CDR3 DNA reads TGTGCCTGGAGTTCAGGGTACACTGAAGCTTTCTTT. This codes for CAWSSGYTEAFF.

Only one count was recorded for this clone. The V call is TRBV2, the J call TRBJ2-7, with 9 bases identical to TRBD1. V was clipped by 11 bases and J by 0 bases; unmatched bases: 11. CDR1 SNHLY and CDR2 FYNNEI come from the germline V gene. CDR3 size: 15 residues. CDR3 protein: CAVQDRGGSSYEQYV. Here the CDR3 DNA reads TGTGCCGTGCAGGACAGGGGAGGGAGCTCCTACGAGCAGTACGTC.

The chain joins TRBV11-2 to TRBJ1-1; D may be TRBD1 (5 bases). Looked up from germline, CDR1 is SGHAT and CDR2 is FQNNGV. V was clipped by 0 bases and J by 0 bases, with 11 bases between them. The CDR3 is made up of 16 amino acids. The chain's CDR3 is CASSLDVGRVNTEAFF. The CDR3 coding sequence is TGTGCCAGCAGCTTAGACGTAGGCAGGGTGAACACTGAAGCTTTCTTT.

The J gene is TRBJ2-6, the V gene TRBV29-1; no reliable D call. The ends were cut back, 5 bases at V and 0 bases at J, with 11 bases in the middle. The germline gives CDR1 SQVTM, CDR2 ANQGSEA. This CDR3 region has 15 residues. CDR3 in DNA: TGCAGCGTTTCCCCAGCTAGCTCTGGGGCCAACGTCCTGACTTTC. This sequence encodes CSVSPASSGANVLTF.

This clone was detected only once. The chain recombines TRBV5-1 with TRBJ1-1, with D tentatively TRBD1 (5 bases). There are 14 residues in the CDR3. V was pared by 1 base and J by 0 bases, with 7 bases between. The germline V gene encodes CDR1 SGHRS and CDR2 YFSETQ. CDR3: CASSLTTVNTEAFF. In nucleotides, the CDR3 is TGCGCCAGCAGCTTGACGACAGTGAACACTGAAGCTTTCTTT.

The V and J genes are TRBV6-6 and TRBJ2-5; tentatively, D is TRBD1 or TRBD2 (5 bases each). The CDR3 sequence is 14 residues long. CDR1 is MNHNY, CDR2 SVGAGI, per germline (reference sequence). Trimming took 7 bases from V and 4 from J, leaving 16 bases between them. CDR3 nucleotides: TGTGCCAGCACCGACCACCGGGACGGAGAGACCCAGTACTTC. Encoded protein: CASTDHRDGETQYF.

The genes are TRBV11-1 and TRBJ1-1; D uncertain. The V end was cut by 0 bases, the J end by 0 bases, with 11 bases between. This CDR3 is 16 amino acids long. CDR1 is SGHAT, CDR2 FQDESV, per germline (reference sequence). CDR3 region: CASSLAGGRMNTEAFF. The CDR3 nucleotides read TGTGCCAGCAGCTTAGCGGGCGGCAGGATGAACACTGAAGCTTTCTTT.

In regard to this clone: The identical CDR3 is also encoded by other nucleotide sequences in the sample. The V call is TRBV20-1, the J call TRBJ2-7; D gene ambiguous. Deletions cut 0 bases from V and 4 bases from J, with 4 bases between. This CDR3 has 11 residues. CDR1 DFQATT and CDR2 SNEGSKA come from the germline V gene (reference sequence). The CDR3 spells CSARDSYEQYF. CDR3 nucleotide sequence: TGCAGTGCTAGAGACAGTTACGAGCAGTACTTC.

The rearrangement links TRBV30 to TRBJ2-1; D unresolved. CDR1 GTSNPN and CDR2 SVGIG come from the germline V gene (reference sequence). The CDR3 loop spans 11 amino acids. Trimming pared 2 bases from V and 9 bases from J, leaving 8 bases between. The DNA of the CDR3 is TGTGCCTGGAGTTCAGGCGGTGAGCAGTTCTTC. Protein sequence: CAWSSGGEQFF.

The J gene is TRBJ2-1, the V gene TRBV4-1; TRBD2 matches at 10 bases. CDR3 size: 16 residues. In germline, CDR1 is MGHRA, CDR2 YSYEKL. J was trimmed by 4 bases and V by 1 base; bases with no gene match: 4. This chain's CDR3 is CASSQGLAGAYNEQFF. The CDR3 bases are TGCGCCAGCAGCCAAGGGCTAGCGGGGGCATACAATGAGCAGTTCTTC.

In this sample, this clone turned up once. This chain links TRBV11-2 with TRBJ1-1; unclear D gene. Trimming took off 8 bases at V and 6 bases at J, with 13 bases between the two ends. The CDR3 spans 12 residues. Per the germline V gene, CDR1 is SGHAT and CDR2 is FQNNGV. The CDR3 region is CASSDARSEAFF. CDR3 sequence (DNA): TGTGCCAGCTCAGACGCGAGATCTGAAGCTTTCTTT.

This clone was seen only once. The chain has TRBV6-6 and TRBJ1-2; 10 bases are a match to TRBD1. Germline CDR1 reads MNHNY; CDR2 reads SVGAGI (reference sequence). After removal of 5 bases from V and 8 bases from J, the junction contained 5 bases not matched to a gene. The length of the CDR3 is 13 residues. In DNA, the CDR3 is TGTGCCAGCAGTACCGACAGGGGGCAAGGCTACACCTTC. As protein: CASSTDRGQGYTF.

The rearrangement joins TRBV5-1 to TRBJ2-5, with TRBD1 matching 8 bases. V trimming: 4 bases; J trimming: 4 bases; junction bases outside the gene matches: 21. Per the germline V gene, CDR1 is SGHRS and CDR2 is YFSETQ. The CDR3 consists of 19 residues. The CDR3 region is CASSVPDRGGLYLGETQYF. CDR3 in DNA: TGCGCCAGCAGCGTCCCCGACAGGGGTGGTTTGTATTTGGGAGAGACCCAGTACTTC.

V is TRBV30 and J is TRBJ1-2; tentatively, D is TRBD1 (5 bases). Trimming stripped 3 bases from V and 8 bases from J, with 16 bases between. The CDR3 is made up of 13 amino acids. CDR1 GTSNPN and CDR2 SVGIG come from the germline V gene (reference sequence). The CDR3 DNA reads as TGTGCCTGGAGGGGTCAGCGGGGCCGCGGCTACACCTTC. It translates to CAWRGQRGRGYTF.

This clone was observed a single time. The chain has TRBV11-2 and TRBJ2-3; D unresolved. This CDR3 comprises 15 residues. V lost 6 bases to trimming and J lost 0 bases, with 13 bases between them. Germline V gene sequence: CDR1 SGHAT, CDR2 FQNNGV. In DNA, the CDR3 is TGTGCCAGCAGTCGAGACTGGTCAAGCACAGATACGCAGTATTTT. It is translated as CASSRDWSSTDTQYF.

The chain is built from TRBV29-1 and TRBJ2-5; no firm D call. V was trimmed by 7 bases and J by 5 bases, leaving 11 bases between them. CDR1 is SQVTM and CDR2 is ANQGSEA in the germline V gene. This CDR3 comprises 11 residues. DNA for the CDR3: TGCAGCGATCGACCCTCGGAGACCCAGTACTTC. Amino acids: CSDRPSETQYF.

This clone was counted once. J is TRBJ2-3 and V is TRBV19, with TRBD2 matching 7 bases. This CDR3 is built from 13 residues. Unmatched junction bases numbered 6, after V lost 6 bases and J lost 6 bases. CDR1 and CDR2 (germline): LNHDA, SQIVND (reference sequence). The CDR3 DNA reads as TGTGCCAGTAGAAGGACTAGGAGGGATACGCAGTATTTT. Amino acids: CASRRTRRDTQYF.